The 31 T cell receptor beta chains reported below all come from one sample, sequenced in a study of blood T cells in healthy people across ages. A second PCR of about 6 to 12 cycles used a sample-barcoded 5' primer and a J-beta primer mix. Each CDR3 protein gets one entry after TCRdb re-called the 5' RACE reads with MiXCR. The profile shows some 890,000 distinct CDR3 sequences, about 28% of them singletons. This sample also appeared in a second study, on T cells of mothers and their children.

Sequencing was done on a sample of blood. The origin of the receptors is a woman aged 40 to 50 in good health.

V usage is TRBV7-8 and J usage is TRBJ2-1; a weak D match, TRBD2 (5 bases). The CDR3 runs to 16 residues. Germline V lookup: CDR1 SGHVS, CDR2 FQNEAQ. V lost 4 bases, J lost 4 bases, and 17 bases lay in between. CDR3 protein: CASSSPSGLSYNEQFF. The CDR3 DNA sequence: TGTGCCAGCAGCTCACCATCAGGACTCTCGTACAATGAGCAGTTCTTC.

The genes are TRBV5-5 and TRBJ2-1; TRBD1 matches 12 bases. Germline assignment: CDR1 SGHKS and CDR2 YYEKEE (reference sequence). The CDR3 loop spans 16 amino acids. V shed 4 bases, J shed 3 bases, and the junction held 5 bases outside the gene matches. The CDR3 spells CASSLGTGGIYNEQFF. The CDR3 bases are TGTGCCAGCAGCCTAGGGACAGGGGGCATCTACAATGAGCAGTTCTTC.

The V gene is TRBV18, the J gene TRBJ2-4; D unresolved. Trimming removed 3 bases at V and 3 bases at J, with 12 bases between. Germline CDR1 is KGHSH and CDR2 is LQKENI. The CDR3 totals 15 residues. CDR3 region: CASSPGDGNKNIQYF. CDR3 nucleotide sequence: TGTGCCAGCTCACCCGGAGACGGCAACAAAAACATTCAGTACTTC.

Regarding this clonotype: One end of the junction fails to match germline, which may point to a read error. The J gene is TRBJ1-1, the V gene TRBV20-1; unclear D gene. There are 14 residues in the CDR3. CDR1 is DFQATT, CDR2 SNEGSKA, per germline (reference sequence). The CDR3: CSGGRGPAGTGAFF. As DNA, the CDR3 is TGCAGTGGAGGGCGTGGACCTGCAGGAACTGGAGCTTTCTTT.

At least ten counts were recorded for this clonotype. This chain uses TRBV20-1 with TRBJ1-2, with 9 positions matching TRBD1. The germline CDR1 and CDR2 sequences are DFQATT and SNEGSKA (reference sequence). The CDR3 runs 14 residues. The J segment lost 8 bases and the V segment lost 1 base, leaving 8 bases of the junction unmatched. The DNA for the CDR3 is TGCAGTGCTAGAGCGAGGGACAGGGCTGACGGCTACACCTTC. This gives the protein CSARARDRADGYTF.

The chain has TRBV24-1 and TRBJ2-1; D is perhaps TRBD1 (6 bases). Germline V gene data show CDR1 as KGHDR and CDR2 as SFDVKD. The V end lost 3 bases, the J end lost 0 bases, and 11 bases lay between the germline ends. This CDR3 spans 16 amino acids. The CDR3 spells CATSDPGARSYNEQFF. The CDR3 DNA sequence: TGTGCCACCAGTGATCCAGGGGCTCGCTCCTACAATGAGCAGTTCTTC.

DNA of the CDR3: TGTGCCAGCAGCCAGAAGCTAGCGGGGATTTACGAGCAGTACTTC. As protein: CASSQKLAGIYEQYF. This chain links TRBV3-1 with TRBJ2-7, with 9 bases matching TRBD2. The CDR3 covers 15 residues. Germline assignment: CDR1 LGHDT and CDR2 YNNKEL (reference sequence). V was pared by 3 bases and J by 4 bases, with 7 bases of the junction left unmatched.

This rearrangement joins TRBV20-1 to TRBJ1-1; no firm D call. Germline values: CDR1 DFQATT, CDR2 SNEGSKA (reference sequence). Trimming shortened V by 0 bases and J by 1 base, and 6 bases separated the two germline ends. There are 13 residues in the CDR3. The CDR3, as DNA: TGCAGTGCTAGAGATTGGGAGAACACTGAAGCTTTCTTT. It yields the protein CSARDWENTEAFF.

The DNA for the CDR3 is TGTGCCAGCAGCCCCTTTATACTAGCGGACACAGCCAAAAACATTCAGTACTTC. Translation gives CASSPFILADTAKNIQYF. The chain links TRBV5-4 to TRBJ2-4; 8 nucleotides line up with TRBD2. CDR1 and CDR2 (germline): SGHNT, YYREEE (reference sequence). This CDR3 comprises 18 residues. V trimming: 4 bases; J trimming: 0 bases; junction bases outside the gene matches: 12.

In its sample, this clonotype was seen a few times. This sequence joins TRBV12-3 or TRBV12-4 and TRBJ2-2; the D is unclear. V was cut by 10 bases and J by 5 bases, with 11 bases left in between. This CDR3 is 12 amino acids long. CDR3: CAIPGPTGELFF. The DNA for the CDR3 is TGTGCCATTCCGGGCCCTACCGGGGAGCTGTTTTTT.

This chain joins TRBV5-1 and TRBJ2-1, with a tentative D call TRBD1 (7 bases). The ends were cut back, 2 bases at V and 6 bases at J, with 21 bases in the middle. In germline, CDR1 is SGHRS, CDR2 YFSETQ. The CDR3 is 17 amino acids. CDR3 protein: CASSFTIRGTVPNEQFF. Written as DNA, the CDR3 is TGCGCCAGCAGCTTTACCATCCGGGGGACAGTCCCCAATGAGCAGTTCTTC.

Comment on this clonotype: A much larger clone lies a single base off, so this may be a read error. The rearrangement joins TRBV28 to TRBJ2-1, with 13 bases aligning to TRBD2. With the DNA end fitting TRBJ2-7 better, the J assignment may be wrong. The CDR3 has 16 amino acids. In germline, CDR1 is MDHEN, CDR2 SYDVKM. CDR3 in DNA: TGTGCCAGCAGTTCTCCACTAGCGGGGGGGTACAATGAGCAGTACTTC. Translation gives CASSSPLAGGYNEQYF.

For this clonotype: A read error is possible here, since a much larger clone lies one base away. The CDR3 is CASSFLTYDRRISGANVLIF. As DNA, the CDR3 is TGTGCCAGCAGCTTCTTAACCTACGACAGGCGAATCTCTGGGGCCAACGTCCTGATTTTC. The chain couples TRBV7-9 to TRBJ2-6; weak D call: TRBD1 (6 bases). The CDR3 covers 20 residues. The germline gives CDR1 SEHNR, CDR2 FQNEAQ (reference sequence).

This clonotype was recorded at least ten times. The chain is built from TRBV28 and TRBJ1-2, with D unclear. The germline gives CDR1 MDHEN, CDR2 SYDVKM. V lost 6 bases to trimming and J lost 6 bases, with 8 bases between them. The CDR3 length is 11 residues. The CDR3 DNA follows: TGTGCCAGCAGAGTTCTGCATGGCTACACCTTC. Protein sequence: CASRVLHGYTF.

This clonotype appeared many times. The chain links TRBV11-1 to TRBJ2-7; perhaps TRBD1 as D (6 bases). V was trimmed by 1 base and J by 3 bases, leaving 16 bases between them. The CDR3 has 16 amino acids. Germline loops: CDR1 SGHAT, CDR2 FQDESV (reference sequence). CDR3 loop: CASSLDAGTSFYEQYF. CDR3 nucleotides: TGTGCCAGCAGCTTAGATGCCGGGACATCGTTCTACGAGCAGTACTTC.

At least ten counts were recorded for this clonotype. The V call is TRBV6-6, the J call TRBJ2-1, with D possibly being TRBD1 (5 bases). V was pared by 5 bases and J by 4 bases, with 9 bases between. Germline loops: CDR1 MNHNY, CDR2 SVGAGI (reference sequence). This CDR3 spans 13 amino acids. Here the CDR3 reads CASSIQGYNEQFF. DNA of the CDR3: TGTGCCAGCAGTATTCAGGGATACAATGAGCAGTTCTTC.

This clonotype was observed a few times. The CDR3 loop is CSASEPQEQYF. The CDR3 coding sequence is TGCAGTGCTAGTGAACCCCAAGAGCAGTACTTC. The chain uses TRBV20-1 and TRBJ2-5; no clear D gene. CDR1 DFQATT and CDR2 SNEGSKA come from the germline V gene (reference sequence). The CDR3 is 11 amino acids. V shed 3 bases and J shed 11 bases, with 13 bases lying between them.

This clonotype was seen a handful of times. This chain joins TRBV7-2 and TRBJ1-2, with unresolved D. With 10 bases removed from V and 4 bases from J, the gap between germline ends came to 13 bases. The CDR3 runs to 12 residues. Germline CDR1 is SGHTA and CDR2 is FQGNSA. The CDR3 region is CAKRTTGYGYTF. CDR3 nucleotides: TGTGCCAAAAGAACGACGGGCTATGGCTACACCTTC.

The rearrangement joins TRBV28 to TRBJ1-2; D call uncertain. Germline lookup yields CDR1 MDHEN and CDR2 SYDVKM. The CDR3 has 14 amino acids. With 3 bases removed from V and 4 bases from J, the gap between germline ends came to 12 bases. CDR3 nucleotide sequence: TGTGCCAGCAGTTTCCGAGATACAATCTATGGCTACACCTTC. Translation gives CASSFRDTIYGYTF.

The chain combines TRBV2 with TRBJ2-4; D remains unclear. The germline CDR1 and CDR2 sequences are SNHLY and FYNNEI. The CDR3 covers 14 residues. The V end was cut by 7 bases, the J end by 0 bases, with 10 bases between. Here the CDR3 reads CASKLGLAKNIQYF. CDR3 in DNA: TGTGCCAGCAAATTGGGCCTAGCCAAAAACATTCAGTACTTC.

This chain connects TRBV28 to TRBJ2-4; no definite D call. Germline assignment: CDR1 MDHEN and CDR2 SYDVKM. There are 15 residues in the CDR3. The germline V and J ends were trimmed by 2 bases and 13 bases, with 21 bases remaining between them. The DNA for the CDR3 is TGTGCCAGCAGTTTAGGGTGGACGGTTGACAATGAGCAGTACTTC. Its protein is CASSLGWTVDNEQYF.

The V call is TRBV5-1, the J call TRBJ1-1; D is perhaps TRBD1 (6 bases). Germline values: CDR1 SGHRS, CDR2 YFSETQ. The CDR3 sequence is 15 residues long. Trimming pared 3 bases from V and 5 bases from J, leaving 17 bases between. As DNA, the CDR3 is TGCGCCAGCAGCTCTCAACAGGGAGAAAGGACTGAAGCTTTCTTT. This codes for CASSSQQGERTEAFF.

This clonotype was seen at least ten times. The CDR3 sequence is CASSVGGRSYEQYF. The CDR3 nucleotides are TGTGCCAGCAGCGTAGGGGGCAGAAGCTACGAGCAGTACTTC. The V call is TRBV9, the J call TRBJ2-7; weak D call: TRBD1 (5 bases). CDR3 length equals 14 residues. Trimming took 0 bases from V and 3 from J, leaving 10 bases between them. Germline assignment: CDR1 SGDLS and CDR2 YYNGEE.

This clonotype has more than one count but fewer than ten. The chain combines TRBV14 with TRBJ1-5; D not certain. V lost 0 bases, J lost 7 bases, and 7 bases lay in between. The CDR3 totals 13 residues. The germline CDR1 and CDR2 sequences are SGHDN and FVKESK. The DNA of the CDR3 is TGTGCCAGCAGCCAAGATCCCGGCCAGCCCCAGCATTTT. Residues: CASSQDPGQPQHF. The full variable domain, its missing parts supplied by reference TRBV14 and TRBJ1-5, is EAGVTQFPSHSVIEKGQTVTLRCDPISGHDNLYWYRRVMGKEIKFLLHFVKESKQDESGMPNNRFLAERTGGTYSTLKVQPAELEDSGVYFCASSQDPGQPQHFGDGTRLSIL.

A few counts support this clonotype. The rearrangement joins TRBV5-1 to TRBJ2-3; tentative D call: TRBD2 (6 bases). V was clipped by 1 base and J by 8 bases, with 11 bases between them. There are 13 residues in the CDR3. CDR1 SGHRS and CDR2 YFSETQ come from the germline V gene. The CDR3 DNA sequence: TGCGCCAGCAGCTTGAACCAGGGAGGTACGCAGTATTTT. Translating gives CASSLNQGGTQYF.

This clonotype was counted a few times. This chain joins TRBV2 and TRBJ2-4, with unresolved D. Per the germline V gene, CDR1 is SNHLY and CDR2 is FYNNEI. The CDR3 sequence is 13 residues long. V lost 6 bases, J lost 13 bases, and 19 bases lay in between. The CDR3 DNA reads as TGTGCCAGCAGACTAACCATTTATAATGAGCAGTACTTC. Encoded protein: CASRLTIYNEQYF.

This clonotype has only a few counts. A much larger clone sits a single nucleotide away, making a read error possible. This rearrangement joins TRBV15 to TRBJ2-5, with TRBD2 matching 12 bases. CDR1 and CDR2 from the germline V gene are LNHNV and YYDKDF (reference sequence). This CDR3 spans 14 amino acids. V was pared by 6 bases and J by 6 bases, with 5 bases of the junction left unmatched. Written as DNA, the CDR3 is TGTGCCACCAGGCCTAGCGGGGGGGCCAAGACCCAGTACTTC. Amino acid sequence: CATRPSGGAKTQYF.

In the case of this clonotype: One base away lies a much larger clone, so this may be a sequencing read error. This chain uses TRBV6-6 with TRBJ2-1, with TRBD1 as a possible D gene (5 bases). The CDR3 covers 13 residues. The germline gives CDR1 MNHNY, CDR2 SVGAGI (reference sequence). The germline V and J ends were trimmed by 4 bases and 10 bases, with 14 bases remaining between them. The DNA of the CDR3 is TGTGCCAGCAGTTGGTCAGGGAACTACGAGCAGTTCTTC. Translating gives CASSWSGNYEQFF.

This clonotype was seen more than once but under ten times. The chain is built from TRBV2 and TRBJ2-4; perhaps D is TRBD1 or TRBD2 (5 bases each). CDR1 is SNHLY and CDR2 is FYNNEI in the germline V gene. CDR3 length: 13 residues. V lost 6 bases, J lost 8 bases, and 14 bases lay in between. CDR3 protein: CASRPWGYDIQYF. In nucleotides, the CDR3 is TGTGCCAGCAGACCCTGGGGGTACGACATTCAGTACTTC.

In its sample, this clonotype was seen many times. The CDR3 DNA sequence: TGCGCCAGCAGCATATTGACAGGGGGCTACAATGAGCAGTTCTTC. Residues: CASSILTGGYNEQFF. This chain links TRBV5-1 with TRBJ2-1; 9 bases map to TRBD1. V lost 4 bases to trimming and J lost 3 bases; unmatched junction nucleotides: 5. CDR3 length equals 15 residues. Germline values: CDR1 SGHRS, CDR2 YFSETQ.

The rearrangement uses TRBV19 and TRBJ1-5; D is uncertain. The V gene lost 4 bases and the J gene lost 6 bases, with 13 bases spanning the gap. Per the germline V gene, CDR1 is LNHDA and CDR2 is SQIVND (reference sequence). There are 14 residues in the CDR3. CDR3: CASSTLDGVQPQHF. The CDR3, as DNA: TGTGCCAGTAGTACTCTCGACGGGGTTCAGCCCCAGCATTTT.